This T cell receptor beta chain derives from a study of T cell repertoires in cytomegalovirus infection. Study as a whole: Researchers turned to recently identified HLA-C-restricted CMV epitopes as well as well-studied HLA-B-restricted ones. The public TCR beta signatures pointed to both CMV infection and matching HLA type.

TCRdb called the reads again in MiXCR, with one record for every CDR3 protein. The table lists roughly 920,000 distinct CDR3 sequences, more than 25% of them singletons, with more than 12% in the top ten. V dropped 0 bases and J dropped 0 bases, with 5 bases sitting between them. CDR1 is MNHEY and CDR2 is SVGAGI in the germline V gene. The CDR3 loop spans 14 amino acids. Findings and limits, study-wide: HLA-C-restricted CMV-specific TCR beta clonotypes prevailed in the ex vivo response. Carriers of CMV plus the relevant HLA were identified by cumulative public TCR beta family frequency.

This clonotype was observed a handful of times. Its cognate antigen is unknown. Sequenced here: cultured CD8+ T cells from PBMCs, sampled from culture after CMV antigen stimulation. The rearrangement joins TRBV6-5 to TRBJ1-1; no definite D call. The sequence was collected from a human donor in good health (CMV status not recorded). Some clones in this sample may be carry-over from other donors' samples. As DNA, the CDR3 is TGTGCCAGCAGTTACTCCATAGTGAACACTGAAGCTTTCTTT. It yields the protein CASSYSIVNTEAFF.